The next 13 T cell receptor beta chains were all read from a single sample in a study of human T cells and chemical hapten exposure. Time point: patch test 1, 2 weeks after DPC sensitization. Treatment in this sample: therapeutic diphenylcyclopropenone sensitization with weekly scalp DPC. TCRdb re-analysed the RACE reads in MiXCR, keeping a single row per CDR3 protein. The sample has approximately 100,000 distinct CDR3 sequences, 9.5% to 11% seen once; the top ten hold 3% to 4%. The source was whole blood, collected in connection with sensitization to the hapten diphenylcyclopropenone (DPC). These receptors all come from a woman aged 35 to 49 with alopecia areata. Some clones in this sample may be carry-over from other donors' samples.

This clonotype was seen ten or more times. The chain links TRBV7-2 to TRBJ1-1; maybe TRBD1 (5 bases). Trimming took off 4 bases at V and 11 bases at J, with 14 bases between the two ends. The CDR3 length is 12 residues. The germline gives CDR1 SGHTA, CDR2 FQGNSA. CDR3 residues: CASSSAGTLAFF. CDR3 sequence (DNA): TGTGCCAGCAGCTCGGCAGGGACGTTGGCTTTCTTT.

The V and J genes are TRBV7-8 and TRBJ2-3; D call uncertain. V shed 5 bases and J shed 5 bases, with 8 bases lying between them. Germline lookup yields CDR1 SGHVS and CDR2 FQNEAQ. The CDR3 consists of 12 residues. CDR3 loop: CASSPDGDTQYF. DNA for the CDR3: TGTGCCAGCAGCCCGGACGGAGATACGCAGTATTTT.

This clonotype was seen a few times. The CDR3 loop is CATSRAAGGVALTYEQYF. The CDR3 DNA is TGTGCCACCAGCAGGGCCGCCGGGGGAGTAGCCTTGACCTACGAGCAGTACTTC. This rearrangement joins TRBV15 to TRBJ2-7; perhaps TRBD2 as D (6 bases). Trimming left V 3 bases short and J 2 bases short, with 23 bases between. The length of the CDR3 is 18 residues. The germline gives CDR1 LNHNV, CDR2 YYDKDF (reference sequence).

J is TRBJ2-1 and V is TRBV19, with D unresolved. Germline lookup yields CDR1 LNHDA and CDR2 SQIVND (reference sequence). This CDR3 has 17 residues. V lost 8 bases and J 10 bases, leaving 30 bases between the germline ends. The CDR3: CASSPLRSSPLQDEQFF. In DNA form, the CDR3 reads TGTGCCAGTTCGCCGCTCCGGAGCAGTCCCCTCCAGGACGAGCAGTTCTTC.

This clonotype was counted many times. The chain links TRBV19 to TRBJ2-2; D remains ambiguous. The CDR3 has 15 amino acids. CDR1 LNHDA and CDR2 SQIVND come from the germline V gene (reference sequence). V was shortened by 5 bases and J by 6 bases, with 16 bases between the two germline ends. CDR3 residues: CASSSFTPRAGELFF. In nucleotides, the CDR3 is TGTGCCAGTAGTTCCTTTACCCCTCGGGCCGGGGAGCTGTTTTTT. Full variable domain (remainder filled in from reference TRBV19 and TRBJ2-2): DGGITQSPKYLFRKEGQNVTLSCEQNLNHDAMYWYRQDPGQGLRLIYYSQIVNDFQKGDIAEGYSVSREKKESFPLTVTSAQKNPTAFYLCASSSFTPRAGELFFGEGSRLTVL.

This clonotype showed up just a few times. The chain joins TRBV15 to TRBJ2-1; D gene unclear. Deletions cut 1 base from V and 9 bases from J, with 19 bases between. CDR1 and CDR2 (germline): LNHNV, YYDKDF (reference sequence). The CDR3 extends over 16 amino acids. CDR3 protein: CATSRGKNGPRVEQFF. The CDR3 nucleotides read TGTGCCACCAGCAGAGGGAAAAACGGGCCTAGGGTTGAGCAGTTCTTC.

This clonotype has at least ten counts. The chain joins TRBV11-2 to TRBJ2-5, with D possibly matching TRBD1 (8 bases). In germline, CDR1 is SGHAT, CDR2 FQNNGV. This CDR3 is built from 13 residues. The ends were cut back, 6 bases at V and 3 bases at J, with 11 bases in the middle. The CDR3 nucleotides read TGTGCCAGCAGAACAGGGGGGGAAGAGACCCAGTACTTC. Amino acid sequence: CASRTGGEETQYF.

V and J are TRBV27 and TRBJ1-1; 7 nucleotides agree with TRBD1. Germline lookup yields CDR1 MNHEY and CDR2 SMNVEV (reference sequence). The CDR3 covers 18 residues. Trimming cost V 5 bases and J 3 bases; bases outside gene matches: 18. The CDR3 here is CASSPRGGRGSGDTEAFF. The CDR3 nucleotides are TGTGCCAGCAGTCCCCGGGGAGGCAGGGGGAGTGGGGACACTGAAGCTTTCTTT.

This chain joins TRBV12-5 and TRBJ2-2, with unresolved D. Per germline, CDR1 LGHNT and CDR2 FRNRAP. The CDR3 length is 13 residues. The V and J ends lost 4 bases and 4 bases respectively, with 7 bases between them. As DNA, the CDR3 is TGTGCTAGTGGTTCGATGGTCACCGGGGAGCTGTTTTTT. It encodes CASGSMVTGELFF.

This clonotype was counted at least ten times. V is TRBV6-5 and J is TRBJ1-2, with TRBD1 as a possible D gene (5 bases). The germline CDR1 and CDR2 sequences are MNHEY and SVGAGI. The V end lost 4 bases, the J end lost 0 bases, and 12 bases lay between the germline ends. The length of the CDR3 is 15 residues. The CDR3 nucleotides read TGTGCCAGCAGTTCCTTCCAGGGCGCTAACTATGGCTACACCTTC. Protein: CASSSFQGANYGYTF.

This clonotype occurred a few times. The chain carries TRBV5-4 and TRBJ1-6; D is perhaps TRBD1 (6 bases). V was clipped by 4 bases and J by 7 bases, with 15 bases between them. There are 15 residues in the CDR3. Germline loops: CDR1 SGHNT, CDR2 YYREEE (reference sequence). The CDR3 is CASSNSQGINSPLHF. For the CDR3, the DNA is TGTGCCAGCAGCAATTCACAGGGCATCAATTCACCCCTCCACTTT.

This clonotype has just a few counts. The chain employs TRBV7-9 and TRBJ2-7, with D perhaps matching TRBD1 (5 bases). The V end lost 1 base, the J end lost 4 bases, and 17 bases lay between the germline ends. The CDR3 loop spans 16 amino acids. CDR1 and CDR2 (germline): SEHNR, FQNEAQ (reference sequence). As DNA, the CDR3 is TGTGCCAGCAGCTTAGGTGGGGCAGGGATTAGGTACGAGCAGTACTTC. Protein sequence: CASSLGGAGIRYEQYF.

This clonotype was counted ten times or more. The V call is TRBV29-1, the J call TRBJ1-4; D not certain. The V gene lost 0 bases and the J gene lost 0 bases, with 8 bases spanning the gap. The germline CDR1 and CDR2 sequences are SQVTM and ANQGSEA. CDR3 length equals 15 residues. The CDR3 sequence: CSVEDPAATNEKLFF. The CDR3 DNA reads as TGCAGCGTTGAAGATCCCGCCGCAACTAATGAAAAACTGTTTTTT.